The 21 T cell receptor beta chains below come from one sample, sequenced in a study of blood T cells in healthy people across ages. Next came a second PCR, run for about 7 to 12 cycles, which used a sample-barcoded 5' primer along with a J-beta primer mix. TCRdb reprocessed the 5' RACE reads with MiXCR, giving one entry per CDR3 protein. The sample consists of 500,000 to 650,000 distinct CDR3 sequences, about 27% of them appearing once. These records were also assigned to another study, of T cells of mothers and their children.

The sample comprised blood. These receptors all come from a boy aged 2-15 years in good health.

The chain employs TRBV20-1 and TRBJ2-3; D may be TRBD1 or TRBD2 (5 bases each). Germline values: CDR1 DFQATT, CDR2 SNEGSKA (reference sequence). This CDR3 contains 14 residues. The V end lost 5 bases, the J end lost 4 bases, and 16 bases lay between the germline ends. The CDR3 DNA reads TGCAGTGCTCGGGGACCAAACGTCGCAGATACGCAGTATTTT. Translation gives CSARGPNVADTQYF.

The V call is TRBV6-2 or TRBV6-3, the J call TRBJ2-1, with D hard to call. Trimming took 0 bases from V and 5 from J, leaving 17 bases between them. Germline CDR1 and CDR2: MNHEY and SVGEGT. The length of the CDR3 is 17 residues. CDR3 sequence: CASSYSTVKSADNEQFF. DNA of the CDR3: TGTGCCAGCAGTTACTCCACAGTCAAATCGGCGGACAATGAGCAGTTCTTC.

The gene calls are TRBV10-3 and TRBJ2-5; D ambiguous. The germline V gene encodes CDR1 ENHRY and CDR2 SYGVKD. With 4 bases removed from V and 2 bases from J, the gap between germline ends came to 8 bases. The CDR3 consists of 13 residues. The CDR3 sequence is CAISGWGQETQYF. As DNA, the CDR3 is TGTGCCATCAGTGGTTGGGGACAAGAGACCCAGTACTTC.

This chain connects TRBV7-2 to TRBJ1-2, with a possible D match to TRBD1 (6 bases). V lost 4 bases to trimming and J lost 2 bases, with 11 bases between them. Germline V gene sequence: CDR1 SGHTA, CDR2 FQGNSA. This CDR3 spans 14 amino acids. CDR3 protein: CASSWPGANYGYTF. The CDR3 DNA sequence: TGTGCCAGCAGCTGGCCGGGGGCAAACTATGGCTACACCTTC.

The V call is TRBV20-1, the J call TRBJ1-2; D is undetermined. V was cut by 0 bases and J by 8 bases, with 10 bases left in between. This CDR3 has 12 residues. In germline, CDR1 is DFQATT, CDR2 SNEGSKA (reference sequence). CDR3 amino acids: CSARDNAAGYTF. DNA of the CDR3: TGCAGTGCTAGAGACAACGCAGCGGGCTACACCTTC.

This chain uses TRBV27 with TRBJ1-4, with D tentatively TRBD1 (5 bases). The length of the CDR3 is 14 residues. V was clipped by 7 bases and J by 8 bases, with 17 bases between them. Germline V lookup: CDR1 MNHEY, CDR2 SMNVEV (reference sequence). The CDR3 bases are TGTGCCAGCAAAAAGGAGGGTGAGGGGGAAAAACTGTTTTTT. Its protein product is CASKKEGEGEKLFF.

This clonotype was seen more than once but under ten times. This chain joins TRBV20-1 and TRBJ1-4, with D unresolved. There are 14 residues in the CDR3. V lost 3 bases and J lost 3, with 11 bases in between. Germline CDR1 reads DFQATT; CDR2 reads SNEGSKA (reference sequence). The CDR3 DNA reads as TGCAGTGCTAGTCGCTCTGTAGCTAATGAAAAACTGTTTTTT. This translates into CSASRSVANEKLFF.

CDR3 in amino acids: CSASRSGVSAKNIQYF. The CDR3 DNA sequence: TGCAGTGCTAGCCGTTCAGGGGTTAGCGCCAAAAACATTCAGTACTTC. This sequence joins TRBV20-1 and TRBJ2-4; tentatively, D is TRBD1 (6 bases). Per germline, CDR1 DFQATT and CDR2 SNEGSKA (reference sequence). The CDR3 has 16 amino acids. Trimming removed 3 bases from V and 1 base from J, with 16 bases in between.

The chain links TRBV20-1 to TRBJ1-5; 7 bases are shared with TRBD1. V lost 8 bases to trimming and J lost 2 bases; unmatched junction nucleotides: 3. Germline-derived CDR1 and CDR2 are DFQATT and SNEGSKA (reference sequence). The length of the CDR3 is 12 residues. The CDR3 region is CSLTGRNQPQHF. DNA for the CDR3: TGCAGTCTGACAGGGCGCAATCAGCCCCAGCATTTT.

This clonotype was seen at least ten times. For the CDR3, the DNA is TGCAGCGTACAGGGCTCTGGGGCCAACGTCCTGACTTTC. Translation gives CSVQGSGANVLTF. The chain is built from TRBV29-1 and TRBJ2-6; a weak D match, TRBD1 (6 bases). V was clipped by 6 bases and J by 0 bases, with 6 bases between them. Germline lookup yields CDR1 SQVTM and CDR2 ANQGSEA. The CDR3 length is 13 residues.

A few counts support this clonotype. The chain has TRBV14 and TRBJ2-7; 10 positions agree with TRBD2. CDR3 size: 15 residues. CDR1 is SGHDN and CDR2 is FVKESK in the germline V gene. With V trimmed by 4 bases and J by 6 bases, 9 bases remained unmatched. CDR3 region: CASSPTRSGRVEQYF. For the CDR3, the DNA is TGTGCCAGCAGCCCCACCCGAAGCGGGAGGGTCGAGCAGTACTTC. The variable domain in full, with the rest retrieved from reference TRBV14 and TRBJ2-7, is EAGVTQFPSHSVIEKGQTVTLRCDPISGHDNLYWYRRVMGKEIKFLLHFVKESKQDESGMPNNRFLAERTGGTYSTLKVQPAELEDSGVYFCASSPTRSGRVEQYFGPGTRLTVT.

The chain employs TRBV18 and TRBJ1-6; tentatively, D is TRBD1 (6 bases). This CDR3 spans 15 amino acids. V was clipped by 3 bases and J by 6 bases, with 12 bases between them. Germline-derived CDR1 and CDR2 are KGHSH and LQKENI. CDR3 region: CASSPKQGPNSPLHF. The DNA for the CDR3 is TGTGCCAGCTCACCCAAACAGGGTCCTAATTCACCCCTCCACTTT.

The chain links TRBV7-2 to TRBJ1-2; 8 bases are a match to TRBD1. The CDR3 totals 16 residues. J was trimmed by 8 bases and V by 3 bases; bases with no gene match: 14. Per the germline V gene, CDR1 is SGHTA and CDR2 is FQGNSA. In DNA form, the CDR3 reads TGTGCCAGCAGCTTGATCTTTGGGACAGGCCTTCTCGGCTACACCTTC. Its translation is CASSLIFGTGLLGYTF.

This clonotype was seen repeatedly, ten times or more. J is TRBJ2-2 and V is TRBV4-1, with a tentative D call TRBD2 (7 bases). CDR3 size: 19 residues. Trimming pared 1 base from V and 3 bases from J, leaving 21 bases between. Germline V gives CDR1 MGHRA, CDR2 YSYEKL. CDR3 residues: CASSQVGGRGKGHTGELFF. DNA of the CDR3: TGCGCCAGCAGCCAAGTCGGTGGGAGGGGGAAGGGGCACACCGGGGAGCTGTTTTTT.

The gene calls are TRBV2 and TRBJ2-7, with 7 bases fitting TRBD1. CDR1 is SNHLY and CDR2 is FYNNEI in the germline V gene. The CDR3 covers 11 residues. The CDR3 DNA is TGTGCCACCACCTCGTCGACAGGGAGTTCGGTC. It translates to CATTSSTGSSV.

V and J are TRBV6-2 or TRBV6-3 and TRBJ2-1; 11 nucleotides align to TRBD2. V lost 6 bases, J lost 5 bases, and 12 bases stayed unmatched. This CDR3 is 17 amino acids long. Germline-derived CDR1 and CDR2 are MNHEY and SVGEGT. The CDR3 reads CASSPRVAGGENNEQFF. The CDR3, as DNA: TGTGCCAGCAGCCCTAGGGTAGCGGGAGGGGAAAACAATGAGCAGTTCTTC.

This clonotype was counted a few times. This chain uses TRBV7-6 with TRBJ2-5, with 16 bases that match TRBD2. With 3 bases clipped from V and 2 bases from J, the junction kept 3 bases outside the gene matches. The CDR3 contains 17 residues. Germline values: CDR1 SGHVS, CDR2 FNYEAQ. The CDR3 DNA is TGTGCCAGCAGCTTCGGGACTAGCGGGGGGGATCAAGAGACCCAGTACTTC. Translated, it gives CASSFGTSGGDQETQYF.

The chain joins TRBV3-1 to TRBJ1-1; D call uncertain. The V end was cut by 2 bases, the J end by 1 base, with 8 bases between. The germline V gene has CDR1 LGHDT and CDR2 YNNKEL (reference sequence). This CDR3 contains 14 residues. CDR3 bases: TGTGCCAGCAGCCAACAAAACAGGAACACTGAAGCTTTCTTT. Its translation: CASSQQNRNTEAFF.

The J gene is TRBJ2-2, the V gene TRBV5-1; 9 nucleotides align to TRBD1. This CDR3 spans 16 amino acids. Trimming cost V 4 bases and J 4 bases; bases outside gene matches: 8. CDR1 and CDR2 (germline): SGHRS, YFSETQ. The CDR3 sequence: CASSVGTGRATGELFF. CDR3 bases: TGCGCCAGCAGCGTCGGGACAGGGCGGGCCACCGGGGAGCTGTTTTTT.

This clonotype was found a few times. The V call is TRBV29-1, the J call TRBJ2-1; 7 positions match TRBD2. Germline trimming cut 2 bases from V and 3 bases from J; bases unmatched to any gene: 4. Germline assignment: CDR1 SQVTM and CDR2 ANQGSEA. CDR3 size: 14 residues. The CDR3 bases are TGCAGCGTTGAACTCGCGGGGGACTACAATGAGCAGTTCTTC. Its translation is CSVELAGDYNEQFF.

This sequence joins TRBV15 and TRBJ1-5, with D tentatively TRBD1 (5 bases). Looked up from germline, CDR1 is LNHNV and CDR2 is YYDKDF (reference sequence). V was cut by 1 base and J by 3 bases, with 13 bases left in between. There are 16 residues in the CDR3. CDR3 protein: CATSRAQGVFNQPQHF. CDR3 nucleotides: TGTGCCACCAGCAGAGCTCAAGGGGTTTTCAATCAGCCCCAGCATTTT.